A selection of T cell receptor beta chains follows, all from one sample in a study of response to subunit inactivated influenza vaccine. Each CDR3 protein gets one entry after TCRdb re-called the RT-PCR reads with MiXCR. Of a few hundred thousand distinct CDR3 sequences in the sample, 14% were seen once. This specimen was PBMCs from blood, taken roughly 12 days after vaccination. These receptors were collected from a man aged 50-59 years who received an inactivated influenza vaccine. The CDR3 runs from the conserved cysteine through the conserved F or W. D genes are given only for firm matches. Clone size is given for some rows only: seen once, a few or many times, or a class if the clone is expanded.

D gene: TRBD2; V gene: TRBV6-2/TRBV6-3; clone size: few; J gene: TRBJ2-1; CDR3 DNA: TGTGCCAGCAGTTACCGGAGCGGGGGCTCCTACAATGAGCAGTTCTTC; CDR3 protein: CASSYRSGGSYNEQFF
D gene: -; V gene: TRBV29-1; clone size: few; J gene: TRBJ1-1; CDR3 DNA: TGCAGCGTTGACATTCCGGGTGGTGAAGCTTTCTTT; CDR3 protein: CSVDIPGGEAFF
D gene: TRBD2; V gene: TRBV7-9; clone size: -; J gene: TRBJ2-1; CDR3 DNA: TGTGCCAGCAGCACATCCCCGGGACTAGCGGGAGACCGTGAGCAGTTCTTC; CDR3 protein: CASSTSPGLAGDREQFF
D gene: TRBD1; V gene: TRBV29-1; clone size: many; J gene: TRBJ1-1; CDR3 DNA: TGCAGCGTCAATACAGGGACAGGGCTATTCTCTGAAGCTTTCTTT; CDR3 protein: CSVNTGTGLFSEAFF
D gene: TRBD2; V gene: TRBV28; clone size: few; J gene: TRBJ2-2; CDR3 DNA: TGTGCCAGCAGCCCGAGACGAGGGAGGGCTCGATTCACTTCGAACACCGGGGAGCTGTTTTTT; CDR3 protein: CASSPRRGRARFTSNTGELFF
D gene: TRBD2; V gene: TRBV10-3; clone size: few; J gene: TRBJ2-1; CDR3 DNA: TGTGCCATCAGTGAGGGGAGACGGACTAGCGGGGGGGCCGTGTACAATGAGCAGTTCTTC; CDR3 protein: CAISEGRRTSGGAVYNEQFF
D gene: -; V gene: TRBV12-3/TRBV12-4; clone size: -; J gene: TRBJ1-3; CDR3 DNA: TGTGCCAGCAGTTTGGATAAACGGTTACTACAGGGAAACACCATATATTTT; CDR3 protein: CASSLDKRLLQGNTIYF
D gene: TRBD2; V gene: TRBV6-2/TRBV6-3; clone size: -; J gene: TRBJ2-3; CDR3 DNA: TGTGCCAGCACCGGACTAGCGGGAGGGCCGGAGACAGATACGCAGTATTTT; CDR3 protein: CASTGLAGGPETDTQYF
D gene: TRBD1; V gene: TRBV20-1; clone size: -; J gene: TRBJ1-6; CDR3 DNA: TGCAGTGCTAGCGGGACAGGGTCTTCACCCCTCCACTTT; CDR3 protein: CSASGTGSSPLHF
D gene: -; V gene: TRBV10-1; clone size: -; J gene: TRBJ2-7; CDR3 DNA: TGCGCCAGCAGTGTTCCGGCCCGTCAGTACTTC; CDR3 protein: CASSVPARQYF
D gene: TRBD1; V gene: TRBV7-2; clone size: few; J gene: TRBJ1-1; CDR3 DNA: TGTGCCAGCAGCTTACGAAGGACAGGGGACACTGAAGCTTTCTTT; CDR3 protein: CASSLRRTGDTEAFF
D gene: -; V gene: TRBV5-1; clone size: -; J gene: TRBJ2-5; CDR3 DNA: TGCGCCAGCAGCTCCTCGGGAATTGGAGAGACCCAGTACTTC; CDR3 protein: CASSSSGIGETQYF
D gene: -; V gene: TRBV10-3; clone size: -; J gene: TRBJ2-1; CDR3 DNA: TGTGCCATCAGTGAGCAGGCCTACAATGAGCAGTTCTTC; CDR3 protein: CAISEQAYNEQFF
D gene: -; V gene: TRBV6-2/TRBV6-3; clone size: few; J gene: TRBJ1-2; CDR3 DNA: TGTGCCAGCGCTAACTCATTTGGCTACACCTTC; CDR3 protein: CASANSFGYTF
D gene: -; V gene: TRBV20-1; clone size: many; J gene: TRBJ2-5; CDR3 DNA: TGCAGTGCTACGGTCATCATGGAGACCCAGTACTTC; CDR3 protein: CSATVIMETQYF
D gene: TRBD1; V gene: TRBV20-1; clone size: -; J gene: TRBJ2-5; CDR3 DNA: TGCAGTGCCAGACAGGGTTCCGAGACCCAGTACTTC; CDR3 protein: CSARQGSETQYF
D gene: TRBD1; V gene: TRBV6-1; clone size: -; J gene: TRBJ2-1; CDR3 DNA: TGTGCCAGCATGAAGACAGGGTCAAAGTTGGAGCAGTTCTTC; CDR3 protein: CASMKTGSKLEQFF
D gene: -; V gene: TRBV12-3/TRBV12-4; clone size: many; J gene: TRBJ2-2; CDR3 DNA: TGTGCCAGCAGTTTAAATAGCATCGGGGAGCTGTTTTTT; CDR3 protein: CASSLNSIGELFF
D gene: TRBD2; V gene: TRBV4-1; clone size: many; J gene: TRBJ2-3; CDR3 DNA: TGCGCCAGCAGCCAAGTAGCGGGGGGCACAGATACGCAGTATTTT; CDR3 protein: CASSQVAGGTDTQYF
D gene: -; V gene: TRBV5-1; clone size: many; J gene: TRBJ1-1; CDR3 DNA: TGCGCCAGCAGCTTGGGGTTGACACCAAACACTGAAGCTTTCTTT; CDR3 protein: CASSLGLTPNTEAFF
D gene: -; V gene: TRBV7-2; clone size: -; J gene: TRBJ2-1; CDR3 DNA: TGTGCCAGCAGCCCGGGACCCAGCAACAATGAGCAGTTCTTC; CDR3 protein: CASSPGPSNNEQFF
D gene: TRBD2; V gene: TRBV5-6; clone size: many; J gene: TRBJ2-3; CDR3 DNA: TGTGCCAGCAGCTTGACTAGCGGGAGGGACACAGATACGCAGTATTTT; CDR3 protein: CASSLTSGRDTDTQYF
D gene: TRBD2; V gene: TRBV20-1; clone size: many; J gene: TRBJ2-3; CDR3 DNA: TGCAGTGCTGTGCGACTAGCGGGGCCTCGCACAGATACGCAGTATTTT; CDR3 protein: CSAVRLAGPRTDTQYF
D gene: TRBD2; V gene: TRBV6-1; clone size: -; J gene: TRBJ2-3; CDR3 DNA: TGTGCCAGCAGGCCGGGCCTAGCGGCAGATACGCAGTATTTT; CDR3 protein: CASRPGLAADTQYF
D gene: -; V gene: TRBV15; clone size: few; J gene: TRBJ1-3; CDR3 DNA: TGTGCCACCAGCAGGTCCATCGACTCTGGAAACACCATATATTTT; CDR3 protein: CATSRSIDSGNTIYF
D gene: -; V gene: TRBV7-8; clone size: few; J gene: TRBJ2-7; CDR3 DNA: TGTGCCAGCAGCTTTTCTCGGGTGTTCCCTTACGAGCAGTACTTC; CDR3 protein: CASSFSRVFPYEQYF
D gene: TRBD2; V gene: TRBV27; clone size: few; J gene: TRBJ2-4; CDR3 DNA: TGTGCCAGCAGTGACCCGACTAGCGGGGTCCGACTAGCCAAAAACATTCAGTACTTC; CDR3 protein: CASSDPTSGVRLAKNIQYF
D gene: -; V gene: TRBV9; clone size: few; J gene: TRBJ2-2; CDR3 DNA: TGTGCCAGCAGCGTAGCAGCAGGGCGGAACACCGGGGAGCTGTTTTTT; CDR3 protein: CASSVAAGRNTGELFF
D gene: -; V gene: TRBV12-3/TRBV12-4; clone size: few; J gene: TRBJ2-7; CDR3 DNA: TGTGCCAGCAGTTTGTGGCAATACGAGCAGTACTTC; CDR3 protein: CASSLWQYEQYF
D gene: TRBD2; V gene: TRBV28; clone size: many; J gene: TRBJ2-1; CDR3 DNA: TGTGCCAGTGGGTTCCGGGAGGGTCTTAGCAATGAGCAGTTCTTC; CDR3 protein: CASGFREGLSNEQFF
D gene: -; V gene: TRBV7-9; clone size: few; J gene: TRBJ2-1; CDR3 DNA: TGTGCCAGCAGCTACCAGAGGCATGAGCAGTTCTTC; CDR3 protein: CASSYQRHEQFF
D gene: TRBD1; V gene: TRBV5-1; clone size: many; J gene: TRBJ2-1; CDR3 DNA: TGCGCCAGCAGCCCGGGACAGGCCAATGAGCAGTTCTTC; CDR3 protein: CASSPGQANEQFF
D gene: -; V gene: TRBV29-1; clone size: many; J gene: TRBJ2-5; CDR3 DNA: TGCAGCGTTGAGGGGAGACTCAACCAAGAGACCCAGTACTTC; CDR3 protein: CSVEGRLNQETQYF
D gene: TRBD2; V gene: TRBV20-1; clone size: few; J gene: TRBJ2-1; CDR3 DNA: TGCAGTGCTAGAGTTCTAGCGGGGGGGCCGGGGTTCTCCTACAATGAGCAGTTCTTC; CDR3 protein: CSARVLAGGPGFSYNEQFF
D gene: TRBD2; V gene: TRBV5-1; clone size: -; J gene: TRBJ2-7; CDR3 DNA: TGCGCCAGCAGCAGAGGACTAGCGGGCACCCTTCCCTACGAGCAGTACTTC; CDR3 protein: CASSRGLAGTLPYEQYF
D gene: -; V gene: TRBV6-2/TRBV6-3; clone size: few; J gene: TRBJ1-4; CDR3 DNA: TGTGCCAGCAGTTACGAGGGAAAACTGTTTTTT; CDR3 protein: CASSYEGKLFF
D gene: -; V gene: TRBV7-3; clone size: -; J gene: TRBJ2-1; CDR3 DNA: TGTGCCAGCAGCCTAGTGGCTGCTAGGGAGCAGTTCTTC; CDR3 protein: CASSLVAAREQFF
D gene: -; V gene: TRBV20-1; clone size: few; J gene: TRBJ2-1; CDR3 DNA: TGCAGTGCTTCTGTCCCAGGGATTATATATGAGCAGTTCTTC; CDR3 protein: CSASVPGIIYEQFF
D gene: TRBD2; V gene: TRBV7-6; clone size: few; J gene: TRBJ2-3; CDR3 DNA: TGTGCCAGCAGCTTAACAGCGGGGGGCGGTGAAGATACGCAGTATTTT; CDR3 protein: CASSLTAGGGEDTQYF
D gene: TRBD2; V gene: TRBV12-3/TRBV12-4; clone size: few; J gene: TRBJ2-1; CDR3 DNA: TGTGCCAGCAGTTCACCGACTAGCGGGAGTGGTTATGAGCAGTTCTTC; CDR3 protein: CASSSPTSGSGYEQFF
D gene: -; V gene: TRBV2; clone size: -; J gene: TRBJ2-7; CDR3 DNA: TGTGCCAGCAGTGTGGGTCCCGAGCAGTACTTC; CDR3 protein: CASSVGPEQYF
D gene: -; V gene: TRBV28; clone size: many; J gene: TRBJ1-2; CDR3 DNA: TGTGCCAGCGGGCAGGAGAGCATTGGGGGCTACACCTTC; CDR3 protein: CASGQESIGGYTF